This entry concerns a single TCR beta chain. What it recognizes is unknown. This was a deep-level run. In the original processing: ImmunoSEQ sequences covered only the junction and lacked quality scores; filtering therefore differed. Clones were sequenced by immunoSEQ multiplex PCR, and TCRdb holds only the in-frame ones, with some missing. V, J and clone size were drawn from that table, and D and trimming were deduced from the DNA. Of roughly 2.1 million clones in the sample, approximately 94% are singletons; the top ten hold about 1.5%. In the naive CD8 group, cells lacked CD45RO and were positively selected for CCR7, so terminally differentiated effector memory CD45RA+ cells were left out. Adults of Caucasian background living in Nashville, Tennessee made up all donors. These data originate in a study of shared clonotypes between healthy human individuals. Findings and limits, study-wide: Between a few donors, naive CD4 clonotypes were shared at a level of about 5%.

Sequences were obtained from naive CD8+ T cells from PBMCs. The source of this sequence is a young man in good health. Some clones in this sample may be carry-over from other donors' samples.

The CDR3 coding sequence is TGTGCCAGTAGTTCGGACAGGATCCATCAGCCCCAGCATTTT. Protein product: CASSSDRIHQPQHF. This rearrangement joins TRBV19 to TRBJ1-5, with 7 bases matching TRBD1. Germline assignment: CDR1 LNHDA and CDR2 SQIVND (reference sequence). V shed 5 bases and J 5 bases; nucleotides not matched to a gene: 6. The CDR3 covers 14 residues.